Given below is one TCR beta chain in context. Its antigen remains unknown. The table came from immunoSEQ multiplex PCR; TCRdb's copy has only in-frame clones and leaves some out. The sample records around 150,000 clones, more than 90% being singletons. This entry is derived from a study of T cell responses to AZD1222 COVID-19 vaccine. General study results and limits: Spike regions recognized by vaccine-associated CD4 TCRs spanned the protein, led by 160-218 and 743-854. A reported finding is that nearly half of spike-specific TCRs target unmutated variant regions. Baseline seropositives among AZD1222 recipients totaled only five to seven. A mostly white British donor set with more females was recruited, and clonal diversity was possibly underestimated.

This TCR derives from an adult who received the AZD1222 COVID-19 vaccine. The specimen was peripheral blood, collected 28 days after the second AZD1222 dose.

The CDR3 coding sequence is TGTGCCAGCAGTGAAACCGGGACAGGGGTACGCTACACCTTC. This sequence encodes CASSETGTGVRYTF. This rearrangement joins TRBV25-1 to TRBJ1-2, with 10 positions matching TRBD1. V was pared by 2 bases and J by 9 bases, with 6 bases of the junction left unmatched. This CDR3 has 14 residues. Germline V gene lookup returns CDR1 MGHDK and CDR2 SYGVNS.